This T cell receptor beta chain emerged from a study of shared T cell receptors in the human thymus. CDR1 is LGHNT, CDR2 FRNRAP, per germline. The CDR3 consists of 17 residues. V lost 4 bases to trimming and J lost 2 bases, with 18 bases between them. The method was immunoSEQ multiplex PCR; TCRdb's version includes in-frame clones alone and lacks a portion of them. The sample lists about 500,000 clones, around three quarters occurring once. The same data also went into a second study, on human thymus T cells. That investigation notes: Samples came from healthy Finnish infants during open corrective cardiac surgery. Related reports documented highly overlapping thymic repertoires among unrelated individuals.

The chain recombines TRBV12-5 with TRBJ2-1; maybe TRBD2 (6 bases). The source is a boy under three years old with a congenital heart defect. The sequenced sample was thymocytes. Here the CDR3 reads CASGSEGHSSTYNEQFF. The CDR3 bases are TGTGCTAGTGGTTCGGAGGGTCATTCCTCTACCTACAATGAGCAGTTCTTC. The full variable domain, rest sourced from reference TRBV12-5 and TRBJ2-1, is DARVTQTPRHKVTEMGQEVTMRCQPILGHNTVFWYRQTMMQGLELLAYFRNRAPLDDSGMPKDRFSAEMPDATLATLKIQPSEPRDSAVYFCASGSEGHSSTYNEQFFGPGTRLTVL.